One TCR beta chain is described in this entry. The repertoire was sequenced with immunoSEQ multiplex PCR; TCRdb's copy has only in-frame clones and lacks some. The data show almost 20,000 clones, about four fifths seen once. This entry belongs to a study of blood T cell repertoires in COVID-19. Input material: peripheral blood. The TCR originated in an elderly man with acute or convalescent COVID-19.

CDR3 residues: CATSEGTSGSLGRTQYF. The CDR3 region has the DNA TGTGCCACCAGTGAAGGGACTAGCGGTTCCCTTGGTAGGACCCAGTACTTC. This sequence joins TRBV24-1 and TRBJ2-5; 11 nucleotides match TRBD2. Germline V lookup: CDR1 KGHDR, CDR2 SFDVKD. V shed 4 bases, J shed 7 bases, and the junction held 13 bases outside the gene matches. The CDR3 totals 17 residues.